The 30 T cell receptor beta chains reported below all come from one sample, sequenced in a study of blood T cell repertoires in COVID-19. Sequencing used immunoSEQ multiplex PCR; TCRdb keeps in-frame clones, though not all of them. The top ten hold roughly 1.5% of the sample, which has some 140,000 clones, 78% seen once. Material: peripheral blood. The receptors derive from a man older than 75 with acute or convalescent COVID-19.

The chain recombines TRBV18 with TRBJ2-2; no reliable D call. The CDR3 loop spans 13 amino acids. CDR1 is KGHSH, CDR2 LQKENI, per germline. V was shortened by 3 bases and J by 3 bases, with 5 bases between the two germline ends. The CDR3 nucleotides read TGTGCCAGCTCACCGCAGTACACCGGGGAGCTGTTTTTT. Residues: CASSPQYTGELFF.

The chain is built from TRBV5-1 and TRBJ1-1, with D possibly TRBD1 on 5 matching bases. CDR3 length: 14 amino acids. Germline V lookup: CDR1 SGHRS, CDR2 YFSETQ. V was cut by 2 bases and J by 7 bases, with 15 bases left in between. The CDR3 region has the DNA TGCGCCAGCAGCTTAAGATCGGGGGGAGATGAAGCTTTCTTT. It yields the protein CASSLRSGGDEAFF.

This clone appeared once. V usage is TRBV5-4 and J usage is TRBJ1-2; D may be TRBD1 (5 bases). There are 13 residues in the CDR3. Per germline, CDR1 SGHNT and CDR2 YYREEE (reference sequence). V shed 2 bases and J shed 6 bases, with 11 bases lying between them. The CDR3, as DNA: TGTGCCAGCAGCTTCCCGGCAGGGAATGGCTACACCTTC. It yields the protein CASSFPAGNGYTF.

This chain uses TRBV5-4 with TRBJ2-5; TRBD1 matches 9 bases. The CDR3 contains 14 residues. Trimming removed 8 bases from V and 5 bases from J; junction bases left unmatched: 10. In germline, CDR1 is SGHNT, CDR2 YYREEE (reference sequence). CDR3 DNA sequence: TGTGCCAGTACTATACAGGGGGCTACCGAGACCCAGTACTTC. Its protein is CASTIQGATETQYF.

The chain employs TRBV7-2 and TRBJ2-1; D is perhaps TRBD2 (6 bases). This CDR3 spans 13 amino acids. Germline CDR1 reads SGHTA; CDR2 reads FQGNSA. V was cut by 3 bases and J by 10 bases, with 13 bases left in between. The CDR3: CASSLSSRGEQFF. Here the CDR3 DNA reads TGTGCCAGCAGCTTGTCCTCCCGGGGGGAGCAGTTCTTC.

The V gene is TRBV27, the J gene TRBJ1-6; 7 positions agree with TRBD1. Germline CDR1 is MNHEY and CDR2 is SMNVEV (reference sequence). This CDR3 contains 15 residues. The V and J ends lost 3 bases and 7 bases, in that order; junction bases with no gene match: 6. The CDR3 here is CASSFETGYNSPLHF. CDR3 nucleotides: TGTGCCAGCAGTTTTGAGACAGGGTACAATTCACCCCTCCACTTT.

The chain joins TRBV7-9 to TRBJ2-2; the D gene is possibly TRBD1 (6 bases). The V gene's germline CDR1 is SEHNR and CDR2 FQNEAQ (reference sequence). The CDR3 totals 15 residues. The V and J ends lost 8 bases and 6 bases respectively, with 19 bases between them. The CDR3 DNA follows: TGTGCCAGCCCCCCAGGGGCCCGGGTCGCCGGGGAGCTGTTTTTT. The encoded protein is CASPPGARVAGELFF.

The chain combines TRBV3-1 (or the pseudogene TRBV3-2) with TRBJ1-5; 8 bases are a match to TRBD1. CDR3 length: 17 amino acids. V dropped 0 bases and J dropped 2; count of bases not matched to a gene: 6. Germline V gene data show CDR1 as LGHDT and CDR2 as YNNKEL (reference sequence). Written as DNA, the CDR3 is TGTGCCAGCAGCCAAGATTTTCAGGGGGCCGGCAATCAGCCCCAGCATTTT. This encodes CASSQDFQGAGNQPQHF.

The genes are TRBV7-3 and TRBJ2-3, with TRBD2 identical over 7 bases. V lost 2 bases to trimming and J lost 1 base; unmatched junction nucleotides: 3. This CDR3 is 15 amino acids long. Germline CDR1 reads SGHTA; CDR2 reads FQGTGA. DNA for the CDR3: TGTGCCAGCAGCTTATGGGCGGGGGGCACAGATACGCAGTATTTT. It yields the protein CASSLWAGGTDTQYF.

V gene TRBV21-1 combines with J gene TRBJ2-3; the table assigns TRBD1, which was not confirmed against the DNA. TRBV21-1 counts as a pseudogene. The CDR3 spans 14 residues. CDR3 protein: CASKRDRVTHTQYF. As DNA, the CDR3 is TGTGCCAGCAAGAGGGACAGGGTGACACATACGCAGTATTTT.

The rearrangement joins TRBV7-9 to TRBJ1-2; D gene uncertain. The CDR3 runs to 13 residues. Trimming shortened V by 1 base and J by 7 bases, and 10 bases separated the two germline ends. The V gene's germline CDR1 is SEHNR and CDR2 FQNEAQ (reference sequence). CDR3 in amino acids: CASSLGALPGYTF. As DNA, the CDR3 is TGTGCCAGCAGCTTAGGGGCCCTGCCTGGCTACACCTTC.

The V gene is TRBV5-5, the J gene TRBJ1-5, with 9 positions matching TRBD1. CDR1 and CDR2 (germline): SGHKS, YYEKEE (reference sequence). The length of the CDR3 is 17 residues. V gave up 4 bases and J gave up 0 bases; unmatched junction bases: 8. CDR3 residues: CASSPGTGTYSNQPQHF. CDR3 DNA sequence: TGTGCCAGCAGCCCCGGGACAGGGACTTATAGCAATCAGCCCCAGCATTTT.

This chain connects TRBV5-1 to TRBJ2-1; D might be TRBD1 (5 bases). The germline V gene encodes CDR1 SGHRS and CDR2 YFSETQ. The V end lost 4 bases, the J end lost 5 bases, and 10 bases lay between the germline ends. There are 13 residues in the CDR3. CDR3 in amino acids: CASSQEGDNEQFF. CDR3 coding DNA: TGCGCCAGCAGCCAAGAAGGGGACAATGAGCAGTTCTTC. Based on the CDR3 plus reference TRBV5-1 and TRBJ2-1, the full variable domain is KAGVTQTPRYLIKTRGQQVTLSCSPISGHRSVSWYQQTPGQGLQFLFEYFSETQRNKGNFPGRFSGRQFSNSRSEMNVSTLELGDSALYLCASSQEGDNEQFFGPGTRLTVL.

This sequence joins TRBV7-6 and TRBJ2-2; TRBD2 agrees at 12 bases. V lost 5 bases and J lost 6; bases outside the gene matches: 7. The CDR3 loop spans 16 amino acids. CDR1 and CDR2 (germline): SGHVS, FNYEAQ. The CDR3 bases are TGTGCCAGCAGCAAACTTGCTAGCGGGGGGGCCGGGGAGCTGTTTTTT. Translating gives CASSKLASGGAGELFF.

Only one count was recorded for this clone. V and J are TRBV5-4 and TRBJ1-1; D is ambiguous. The CDR3 extends over 15 amino acids. Trimming stripped 2 bases from V and 1 base from J, with 12 bases between. Germline V CDR1 and CDR2: SGHNT, YYREEE (reference sequence). In DNA form, the CDR3 reads TGTGCCAGCAGCTTCAGTGGGAGAGCGAACACTGAAGCTTTCTTT. Translated: CASSFSGRANTEAFF.

The V gene is TRBV27, the J gene TRBJ1-4; 9 nucleotides agree with TRBD1. CDR1 is MNHEY and CDR2 is SMNVEV in the germline V gene (reference sequence). With V trimmed by 5 bases and J by 7 bases, 8 bases remained unmatched. This CDR3 has 15 amino acids. The CDR3 sequence: CASSRGRTGVEKLFF. The CDR3 DNA reads as TGTGCCAGCAGTAGGGGTCGGACAGGGGTTGAAAAACTGTTTTTT.

This clone was seen once. J is TRBJ2-2 and V is TRBV6-2 or TRBV6-3, with 10 bases lining up with TRBD2. Germline loops: CDR1 MNHEY, CDR2 SVGEGT. Trimming removed 0 bases from V and 0 bases from J; junction bases left unmatched: 1. The CDR3 is made up of 17 amino acids. The CDR3 loop is CASSYSSGGANTGELFF. The CDR3 coding sequence is TGTGCCAGCAGTTACTCGAGCGGGGGGGCGAACACCGGGGAGCTGTTTTTT.

The rearrangement joins TRBV24-1 to TRBJ2-7; TRBD1 might be the D (5 bases). Trimming pared 0 bases from V and 2 bases from J, leaving 16 bases between. Germline loops: CDR1 KGHDR, CDR2 SFDVKD. The CDR3 length is 17 residues. In DNA form, the CDR3 reads TGTGCCACCAGTGATTTGCACCCCAGGGTGGTGACCTACGAGCAGTACTTC. Protein product: CATSDLHPRVVTYEQYF.

A remark on this clone: Other nucleotide sequences from this sample produce the same CDR3. The J gene is TRBJ2-7, the V gene TRBV6-6; TRBD1 agrees at 7 bases. V lost 6 bases, J lost 2 bases, and 10 bases stayed unmatched. The CDR3 is made up of 15 amino acids. Germline V lookup: CDR1 MNHNY, CDR2 SVGAGI (reference sequence). This CDR3 is CASSPRQGAAYEQYV. DNA for the CDR3: TGTGCCAGCAGCCCCCGACAGGGAGCGGCCTACGAGCAGTACGTC.

In this sample, this clone turned up a few times. The rearrangement joins TRBV5-4 to TRBJ2-3; D remains ambiguous. Between the trimmed V and J ends, which lost 1 base and 7 bases, there was a span of 10 bases. This CDR3 is 13 amino acids long. Germline CDR1 and CDR2: SGHNT and YYREEE (reference sequence). The CDR3 nucleotides are TGTGCCAGCAGCTTGCCAGACTCCTATACGCAGTATTTT. Its protein is CASSLPDSYTQYF.

In its sample, this clone was seen a few times. This sequence joins TRBV5-1 and TRBJ1-3; D ambiguous. V was trimmed by 4 bases and J by 3 bases, leaving 8 bases between them. Germline V CDR1 and CDR2: SGHRS, YFSETQ. CDR3 length: 13 residues. CDR3 residues: CASSVDGGNTIYF. CDR3 coding DNA: TGCGCCAGCAGCGTGGACGGTGGAAACACCATATATTTT.

The rearrangement joins TRBV3-1 (or the pseudogene TRBV3-2) to TRBJ2-1; 10 bases line up with TRBD2. Trimming removed 0 bases from V and 8 bases from J; junction bases left unmatched: 4. The CDR3 extends over 15 amino acids. Germline V gene lookup returns CDR1 LGHDT and CDR2 YNNKEL (reference sequence). Here the CDR3 reads CASSQDLSGGDEQFF. For the CDR3, the DNA is TGTGCCAGCAGCCAAGATCTGAGCGGGGGGGATGAGCAGTTCTTC.

The CDR3: CARSLRQSNEQFF. The CDR3 DNA is TGTGCCAGAAGCTTGAGACAGAGCAATGAGCAGTTCTTC. The gene calls are TRBV5-3 and TRBJ2-1, with a possible D match to TRBD1 (5 bases). TRBV5-3 is marked as an open reading frame, function uncertain. The germline V and J ends were trimmed by 1 base and 6 bases, with 8 bases remaining between them. This CDR3 is built from 13 residues.

This chain joins TRBV11-2 and TRBJ1-3, with D possibly matching TRBD1 (5 bases). CDR1 is SGHAT and CDR2 is FQNNGV in the germline V gene. Trimming took 5 bases from V and 8 from J, leaving 19 bases between them. There are 15 residues in the CDR3. CDR3 in DNA: TGTGCCAGCAGCCGAACAATGACAGTTAGGCACACCATATATTTT. Translating it yields CASSRTMTVRHTIYF.

The rearrangement links TRBV19 to TRBJ1-5; 8 bases are shared with TRBD1. With 5 bases clipped from V and 3 bases from J, the junction kept 3 bases outside the gene matches. The CDR3 spans 14 residues. Germline values: CDR1 LNHDA, CDR2 SQIVND (reference sequence). CDR3 DNA sequence: TGTGCCAGTAGTTATCAGGGGGCCAATCAGCCCCAGCATTTT. It yields the protein CASSYQGANQPQHF. Together with reference TRBV19 and TRBJ1-5, the CDR3 gives the full variable domain: DGGITQSPKYLFRKEGQNVTLSCEQNLNHDAMYWYRQDPGQGLRLIYYSQIVNDFQKGDIAEGYSVSREKKESFPLTVTSAQKNPTAFYLCASSYQGANQPQHFGDGTRLSIL.

The V gene is TRBV2, the J gene TRBJ1-5; the D is unclear. Germline V gives CDR1 SNHLY, CDR2 FYNNEI. V gave up 6 bases and J gave up 0 bases, with 9 bases separating them. There are 14 residues in the CDR3. The CDR3 nucleotides are TGTGCCAGCAGGCCGGGTTTTAGCAATCAGCCCCAGCATTTT. Its translation is CASRPGFSNQPQHF.

The chain has TRBV5-6 and TRBJ2-2; 8 nucleotides agree with TRBD2. The CDR3 runs 15 residues. J was trimmed by 7 bases and V by 2 bases; bases with no gene match: 7. Germline V gene data show CDR1 as SGHDT and CDR2 as YYEEEE. Written as DNA, the CDR3 is TGTGCCAGCAGCTTTTCCGAGACTAGCGTCGGGGAGCTGTTTTTT. Translated: CASSFSETSVGELFF. The variable domain in full, completed from reference TRBV5-6 and TRBJ2-2, reads DAGVTQSPTHLIKTRGQQVTLRCSPKSGHDTVSWYQQALGQGPQFIFQYYEEEERQRGNFPDRFSGHQFPNYSSELNVNALLLGDSALYLCASSFSETSVGELFFGEGSRLTVL.

The chain joins TRBV7-8 to TRBJ1-2, with D perhaps TRBD1 (6 bases). The CDR3 is 14 residues long. Germline V CDR1 and CDR2: SGHVS, FQNEAQ. Trimming took 3 bases from V and 4 from J, leaving 12 bases between them. The CDR3 DNA sequence: TGTGCCAGCAGCTTCGGCGGGGGGGCCTATGGCTACACCTTC. Amino acid sequence: CASSFGGGAYGYTF.

This chain joins TRBV7-9 and TRBJ1-5, with D uncertain. CDR3 length: 13 amino acids. Per the germline V gene, CDR1 is SEHNR and CDR2 is FQNEAQ (reference sequence). V was pared by 2 bases and J by 5 bases, with 7 bases between. The CDR3, as DNA: TGTGCCAGCAGCTTAAACACCGATCAGCCCCAGCATTTT. Its protein is CASSLNTDQPQHF.

The rearrangement links TRBV5-1 to TRBJ1-1; D possibly corresponds to TRBD1 (5 bases). The CDR3 loop spans 18 amino acids. V was cut by 1 base and J by 0 bases, with 19 bases left in between. CDR1 and CDR2 from the germline V gene are SGHRS and YFSETQ. The CDR3, as DNA: TGCGCCAGCAGCTTGCGGGGGGAGGCACGAGGCGTGAACACTGAAGCTTTCTTT. It encodes CASSLRGEARGVNTEAFF.